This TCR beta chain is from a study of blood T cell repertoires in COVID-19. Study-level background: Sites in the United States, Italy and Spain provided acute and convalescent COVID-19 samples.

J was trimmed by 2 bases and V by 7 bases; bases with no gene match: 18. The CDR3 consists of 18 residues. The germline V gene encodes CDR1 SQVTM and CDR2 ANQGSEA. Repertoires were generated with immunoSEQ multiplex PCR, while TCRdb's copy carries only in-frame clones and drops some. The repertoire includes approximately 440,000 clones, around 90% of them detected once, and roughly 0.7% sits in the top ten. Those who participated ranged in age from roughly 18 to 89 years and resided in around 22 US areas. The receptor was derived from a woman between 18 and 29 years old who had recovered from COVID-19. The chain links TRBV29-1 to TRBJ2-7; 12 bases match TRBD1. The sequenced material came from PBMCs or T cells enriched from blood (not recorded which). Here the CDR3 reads CSGVGPGTGGLYAYEQYF. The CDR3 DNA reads TGCAGCGGGGTAGGACCCGGGACAGGGGGCCTCTATGCCTACGAGCAGTACTTC.